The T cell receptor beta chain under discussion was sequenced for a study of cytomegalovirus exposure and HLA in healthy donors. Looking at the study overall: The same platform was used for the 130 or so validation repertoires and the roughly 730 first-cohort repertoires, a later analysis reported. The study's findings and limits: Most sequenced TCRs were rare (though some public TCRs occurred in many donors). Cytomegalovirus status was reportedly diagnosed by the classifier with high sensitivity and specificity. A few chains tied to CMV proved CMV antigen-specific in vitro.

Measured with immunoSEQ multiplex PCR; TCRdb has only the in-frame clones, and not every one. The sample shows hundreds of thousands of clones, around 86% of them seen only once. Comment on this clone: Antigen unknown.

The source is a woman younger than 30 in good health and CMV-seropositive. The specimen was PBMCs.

This chain's CDR3 is CASKLAGGDREQFF. As DNA, the CDR3 is TGTGCCAGCAAACTAGCGGGAGGCGATAGGGAGCAGTTCTTC. The genes are TRBV4-2 and TRBJ2-1; 12 nucleotides align to TRBD2. Unmatched junction bases numbered 8, after V lost 7 bases and J lost 10 bases. The CDR3 sequence is 14 residues long. Looked up from germline, CDR1 is LGHNA and CDR2 is YNFKEQ.